Detailed here is one TCR beta chain. TCRdb's copy holds only in-frame clones and misses some; the assay was immunoSEQ multiplex PCR. The sample shows around 1.5 million clones, 95% to 99% of them seen only once. CDR1 and CDR2 from the germline V gene are MDHEN and SYDVKM. Between the trimmed V and J ends, which lost 3 bases and 9 bases, there was a span of 15 bases. The CDR3 contains 13 residues. These data come from a study of shared clonotypes between healthy human individuals. The sequence came from a young man in good health. The gene calls are TRBV28 and TRBJ2-7; D is undetermined. Sample: naive CD4+ T cells sorted from blood. Regarding subset: CD45RA+ positively selected. The CDR3 nucleotides read TGTGCCAGCAGTTTCACCCCGGGCTTTGGGCAGTACTTC. Protein sequence: CASSFTPGFGQYF.